The entry below gives a single T cell receptor (beta chain) sequence along with its context. This entry comes from a study of Ad26.COV2.S vaccination and SARS-CoV-2 variants. Study-wide context: Ad26.COV2.S arm of COV1001 included the donor.

The treatment denotes: some 20 received Ad26.COV2.S at low or high dose, single or two shots; roughly five received placebo; per-sample allocation not given. The investigators took samples on day 63 after the first vaccine or placebo injection. Using immunoSEQ multiplex PCR, the repertoire was profiled, and TCRdb retains in-frame clones only, with some absent. Counted here are 350,000 to 550,000 clones, 89% occurring once; the ten biggest clones make up approximately 2.5%. This sequence originates from a person aged 18 to 59 who received the Ad26.COV2.S COVID-19 vaccine or a placebo. Sequencing was performed on peripheral blood, taken in a trial of Ad26.COV2.S vaccine versus placebo.

The CDR3 is CASSLTGRSSAFGANVLTF. The CDR3 nucleotides are TGTGCCAGCAGCTTGACTGGTCGTTCGTCTGCTTTTGGGGCCAACGTCCTGACTTTC. The chain couples TRBV5-6 to TRBJ2-6; D is unclear. Trimming shortened V by 1 base and J by 3 bases, and 20 bases separated the two germline ends. CDR1 is SGHDT and CDR2 is YYEEEE in the germline V gene. CDR3 length: 19 residues. The complete variable domain, with remaining parts taken from reference TRBV5-6 and TRBJ2-6, reads DAGVTQSPTHLIKTRGQQVTLRCSPKSGHDTVSWYQQALGQGPQFIFQYYEEEERQRGNFPDRFSGHQFPNYSSELNVNALLLGDSALYLCASSLTGRSSAFGANVLTFGAGSRLTVL.